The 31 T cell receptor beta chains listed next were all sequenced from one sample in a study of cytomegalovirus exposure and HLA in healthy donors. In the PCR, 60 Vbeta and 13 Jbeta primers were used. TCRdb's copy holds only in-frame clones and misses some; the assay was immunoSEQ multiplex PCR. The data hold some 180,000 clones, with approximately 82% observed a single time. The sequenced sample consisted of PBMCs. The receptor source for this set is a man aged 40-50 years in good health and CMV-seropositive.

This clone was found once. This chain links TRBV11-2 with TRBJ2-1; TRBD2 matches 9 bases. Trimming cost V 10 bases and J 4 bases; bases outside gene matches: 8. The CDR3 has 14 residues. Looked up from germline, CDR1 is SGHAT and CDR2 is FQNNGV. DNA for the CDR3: TGTGCCACCGCGACTAGCGGACCTTACAATGAGCAGTTCTTC. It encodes CATATSGPYNEQFF.

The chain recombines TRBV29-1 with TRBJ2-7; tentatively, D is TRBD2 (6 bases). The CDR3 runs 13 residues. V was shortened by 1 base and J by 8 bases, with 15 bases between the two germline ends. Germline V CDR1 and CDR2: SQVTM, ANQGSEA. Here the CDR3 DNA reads TGCAGCGTTGAAGCGGGAGTGACCCCCAAGCAGTACTTC. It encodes CSVEAGVTPKQYF.

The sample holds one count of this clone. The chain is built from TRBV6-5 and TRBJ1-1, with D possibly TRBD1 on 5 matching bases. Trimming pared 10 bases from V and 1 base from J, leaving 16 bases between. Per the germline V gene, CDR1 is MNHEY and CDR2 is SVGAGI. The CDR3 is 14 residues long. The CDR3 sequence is CATSPSTGNTEAFF. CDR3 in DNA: TGTGCCACCTCCCCTTCTACAGGGAACACTGAAGCTTTCTTT.

The CDR3 loop is CASSFARQKNTEAFF. CDR3 bases: TGCGCCAGCAGCTTCGCTAGACAGAAGAACACTGAAGCTTTCTTT. This chain joins TRBV5-1 and TRBJ1-1, with D possibly matching TRBD1 (5 bases). V gave up 2 bases and J gave up 1 base, with 12 bases separating them. Germline V gene data show CDR1 as SGHRS and CDR2 as YFSETQ. The CDR3 is made up of 15 amino acids.

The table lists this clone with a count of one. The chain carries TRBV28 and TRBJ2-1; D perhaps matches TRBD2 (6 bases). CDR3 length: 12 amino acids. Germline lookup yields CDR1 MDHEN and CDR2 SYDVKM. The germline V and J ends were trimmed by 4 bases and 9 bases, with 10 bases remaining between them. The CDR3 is CASSSGLPEQFF. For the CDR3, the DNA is TGTGCCAGCAGTTCGGGACTGCCTGAGCAGTTCTTC. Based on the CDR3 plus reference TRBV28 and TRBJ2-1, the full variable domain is DVKVTQSSRYLVKRTGEKVFLECVQDMDHENMFWYRQDPGLGLRLIYFSYDVKMKEKGDIPEGYSVSREKKERFSLILESASTNQTSMYLCASSSGLPEQFFGPGTRLTVL.

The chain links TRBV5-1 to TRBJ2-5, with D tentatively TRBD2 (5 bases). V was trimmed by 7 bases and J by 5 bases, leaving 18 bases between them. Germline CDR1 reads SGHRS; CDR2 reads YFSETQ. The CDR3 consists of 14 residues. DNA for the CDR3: TGCGCCAGCTCCAGGACCGCGGGCCGGGAGACCCAGTACTTC. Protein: CASSRTAGRETQYF.

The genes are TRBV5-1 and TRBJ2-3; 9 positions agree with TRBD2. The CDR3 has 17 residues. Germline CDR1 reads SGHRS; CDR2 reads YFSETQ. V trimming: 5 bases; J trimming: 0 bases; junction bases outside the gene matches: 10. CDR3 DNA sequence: TGCGCCAGCAGATGGAACGGCGGGAGGGAAAGCACAGATACGCAGTATTTT. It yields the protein CASRWNGGRESTDTQYF.

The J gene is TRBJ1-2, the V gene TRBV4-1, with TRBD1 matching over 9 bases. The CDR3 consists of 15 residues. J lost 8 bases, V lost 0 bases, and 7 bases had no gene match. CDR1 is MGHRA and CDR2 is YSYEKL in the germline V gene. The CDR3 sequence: CASSQDRTGAYGYTF. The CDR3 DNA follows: TGCGCCAGCAGCCAAGACCGGACAGGGGCCTACGGCTACACCTTC.

The CDR3 here is CASSEGGQIVQETQYF. The CDR3 DNA is TGTGCCAGCAGTGAGGGGGGACAGATAGTCCAAGAGACCCAGTACTTC. The rearrangement links TRBV25-1 to TRBJ2-5; TRBD1 is a possible D gene (7 bases). CDR1 is MGHDK, CDR2 SYGVNS, per germline. Trimming took 3 bases from V and 1 from J, leaving 15 bases between them. This CDR3 comprises 16 residues.

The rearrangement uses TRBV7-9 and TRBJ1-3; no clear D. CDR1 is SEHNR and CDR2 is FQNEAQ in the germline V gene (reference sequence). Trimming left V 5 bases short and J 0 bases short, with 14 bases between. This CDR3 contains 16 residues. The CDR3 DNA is TGTGCCAGCAGCCGCTCTCAACACGTCTCTGGAAACACCATATATTTT. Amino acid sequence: CASSRSQHVSGNTIYF.

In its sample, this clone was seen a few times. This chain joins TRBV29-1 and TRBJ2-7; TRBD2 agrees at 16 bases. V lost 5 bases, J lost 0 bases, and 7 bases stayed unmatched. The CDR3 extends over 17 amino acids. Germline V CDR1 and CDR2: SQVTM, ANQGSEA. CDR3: CSVSGLAGGTSSYEQYF. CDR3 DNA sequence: TGCAGCGTTTCGGGACTAGCGGGAGGGACGAGCTCCTACGAGCAGTACTTC.

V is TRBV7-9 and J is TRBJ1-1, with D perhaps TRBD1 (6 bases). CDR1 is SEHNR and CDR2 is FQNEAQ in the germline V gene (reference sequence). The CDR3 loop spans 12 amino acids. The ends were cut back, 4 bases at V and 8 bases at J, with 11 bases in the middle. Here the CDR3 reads CASSSGTREAFF. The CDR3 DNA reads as TGTGCCAGCAGCTCCGGGACACGGGAAGCTTTCTTT.

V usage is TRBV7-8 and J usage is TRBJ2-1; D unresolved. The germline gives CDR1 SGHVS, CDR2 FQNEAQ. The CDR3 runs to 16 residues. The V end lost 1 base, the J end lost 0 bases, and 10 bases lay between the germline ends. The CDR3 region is CASSLEEASSYNEQFF. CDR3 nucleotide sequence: TGTGCCAGCAGCTTAGAAGAGGCGAGCTCCTACAATGAGCAGTTCTTC.

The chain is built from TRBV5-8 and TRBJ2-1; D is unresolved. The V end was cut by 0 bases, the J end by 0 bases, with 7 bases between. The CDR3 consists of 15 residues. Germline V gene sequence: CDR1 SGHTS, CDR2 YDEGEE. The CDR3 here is CASSLEPHSYNEQFF. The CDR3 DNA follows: TGTGCCAGCAGCTTGGAGCCCCACTCCTACAATGAGCAGTTCTTC.

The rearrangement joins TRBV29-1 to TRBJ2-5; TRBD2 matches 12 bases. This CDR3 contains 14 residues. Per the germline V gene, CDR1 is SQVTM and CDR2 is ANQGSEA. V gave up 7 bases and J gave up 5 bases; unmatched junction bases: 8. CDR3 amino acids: CSASLAGGPETQYF. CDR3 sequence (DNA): TGCAGCGCCTCTCTAGCGGGAGGGCCCGAGACCCAGTACTTC.

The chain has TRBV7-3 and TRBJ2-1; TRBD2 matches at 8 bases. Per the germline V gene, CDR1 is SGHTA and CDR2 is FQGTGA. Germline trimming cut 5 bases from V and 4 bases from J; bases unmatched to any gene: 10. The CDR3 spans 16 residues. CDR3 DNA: TGTGCCAGCAGCCTGACCGGGACTAGGTCTTACAATGAGCAGTTCTTC. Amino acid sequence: CASSLTGTRSYNEQFF.

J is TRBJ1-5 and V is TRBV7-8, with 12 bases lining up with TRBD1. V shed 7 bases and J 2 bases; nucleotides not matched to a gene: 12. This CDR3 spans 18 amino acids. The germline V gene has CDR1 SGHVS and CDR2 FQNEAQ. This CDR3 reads CASTIRGQGARGNQPQHF. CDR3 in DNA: TGTGCCAGCACCATTAGGGGACAGGGGGCGCGGGGCAATCAGCCCCAGCATTTT.

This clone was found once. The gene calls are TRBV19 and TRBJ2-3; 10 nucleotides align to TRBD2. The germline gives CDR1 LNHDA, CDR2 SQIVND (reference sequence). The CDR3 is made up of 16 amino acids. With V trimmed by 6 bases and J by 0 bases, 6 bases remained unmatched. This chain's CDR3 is CASSPQTSGSTDTQYF. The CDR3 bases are TGTGCCAGTAGCCCACAGACTAGCGGGAGCACAGATACGCAGTATTTT.

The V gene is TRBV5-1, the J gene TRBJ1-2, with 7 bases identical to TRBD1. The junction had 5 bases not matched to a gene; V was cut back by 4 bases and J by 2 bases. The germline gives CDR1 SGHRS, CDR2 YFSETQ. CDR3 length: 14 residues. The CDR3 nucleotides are TGCGCCAGCAGCCCCCTGACAGGGAACTATGGCTACACCTTC. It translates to CASSPLTGNYGYTF.

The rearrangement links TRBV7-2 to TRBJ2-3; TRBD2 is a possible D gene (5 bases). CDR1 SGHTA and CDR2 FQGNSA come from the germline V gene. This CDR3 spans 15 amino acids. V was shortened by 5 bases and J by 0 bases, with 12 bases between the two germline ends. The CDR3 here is CASSPQSGSTDTQYF. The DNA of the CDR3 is TGTGCCAGCAGCCCTCAAAGCGGAAGCACAGATACGCAGTATTTT.

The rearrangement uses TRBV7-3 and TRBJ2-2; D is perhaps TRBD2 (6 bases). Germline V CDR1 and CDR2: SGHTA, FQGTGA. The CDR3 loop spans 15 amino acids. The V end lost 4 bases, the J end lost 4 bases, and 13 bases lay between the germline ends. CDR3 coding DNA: TGTGCCAGCAGCTCAGATAGGAGGGGCACCGGGGAGCTGTTTTTT. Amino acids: CASSSDRRGTGELFF. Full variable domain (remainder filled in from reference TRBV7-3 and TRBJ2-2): GAGVSQTPSNKVTEKGKYVELRCDPISGHTALYWYRQSLGQGPEFLIYFQGTGAADDSGLPNDRFFAVRPEGSVSTLKIQRTERGDSAVYLCASSSDRRGTGELFFGEGSRLTVL.

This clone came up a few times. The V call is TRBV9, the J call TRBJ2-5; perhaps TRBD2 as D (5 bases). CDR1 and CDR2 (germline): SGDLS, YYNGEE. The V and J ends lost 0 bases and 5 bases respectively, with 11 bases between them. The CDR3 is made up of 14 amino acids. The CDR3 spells CASSVALREETQYF. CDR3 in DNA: TGTGCCAGCAGCGTAGCCCTGAGGGAGGAGACCCAGTACTTC.

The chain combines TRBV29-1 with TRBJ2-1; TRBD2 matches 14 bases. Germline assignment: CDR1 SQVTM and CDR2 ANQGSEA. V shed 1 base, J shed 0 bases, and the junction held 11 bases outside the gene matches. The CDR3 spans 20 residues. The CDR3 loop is CSVEGIWTSGRTSSYNEQFF. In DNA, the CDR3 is TGCAGCGTTGAAGGGATCTGGACTAGCGGGAGGACCAGCTCCTACAATGAGCAGTTCTTC.

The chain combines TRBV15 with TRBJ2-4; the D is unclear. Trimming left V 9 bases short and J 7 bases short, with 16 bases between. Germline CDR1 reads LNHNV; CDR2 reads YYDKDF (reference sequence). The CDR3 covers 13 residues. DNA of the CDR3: TGTGCCACAACTGACAACAGTGTGAACATTCAGTACTTC. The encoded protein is CATTDNSVNIQYF.

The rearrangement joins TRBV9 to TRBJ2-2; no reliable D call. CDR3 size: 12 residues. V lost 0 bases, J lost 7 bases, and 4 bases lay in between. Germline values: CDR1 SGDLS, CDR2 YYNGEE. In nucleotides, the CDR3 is TGTGCCAGCAGCGTAGTAGTCGGGGAGCTGTTTTTT. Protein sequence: CASSVVVGELFF.

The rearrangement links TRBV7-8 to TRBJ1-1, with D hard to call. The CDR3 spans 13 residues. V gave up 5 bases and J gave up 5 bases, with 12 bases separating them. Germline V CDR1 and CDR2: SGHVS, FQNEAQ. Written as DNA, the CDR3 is TGTGCCAGCAGCAGTAACCTACAGACTGAAGCTTTCTTT. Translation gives CASSSNLQTEAFF.

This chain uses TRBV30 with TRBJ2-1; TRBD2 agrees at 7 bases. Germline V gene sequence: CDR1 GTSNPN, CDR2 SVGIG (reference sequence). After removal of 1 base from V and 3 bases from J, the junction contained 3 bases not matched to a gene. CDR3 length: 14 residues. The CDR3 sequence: CAWSDLAVYNEQFF. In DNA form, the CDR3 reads TGTGCCTGGAGTGATCTAGCGGTCTACAATGAGCAGTTCTTC.

The CDR3 region is CASSHRDRDVGIQYF. Here the CDR3 DNA reads TGCGCCAGCAGCCACCGGGACAGGGATGTTGGCATTCAGTACTTC. The V call is TRBV4-1, the J call TRBJ2-4, with 9 bases fitting TRBD1. Germline CDR1 is MGHRA and CDR2 is YSYEKL. The J segment lost 9 bases and the V segment lost 3 bases, leaving 9 bases of the junction unmatched. The CDR3 length is 15 residues.

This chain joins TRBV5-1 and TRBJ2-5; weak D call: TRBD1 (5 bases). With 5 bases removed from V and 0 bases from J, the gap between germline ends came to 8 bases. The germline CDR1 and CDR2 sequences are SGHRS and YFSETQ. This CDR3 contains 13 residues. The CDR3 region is CASRDNYQETQYF. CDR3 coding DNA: TGCGCCAGCAGGGACAACTACCAAGAGACCCAGTACTTC.

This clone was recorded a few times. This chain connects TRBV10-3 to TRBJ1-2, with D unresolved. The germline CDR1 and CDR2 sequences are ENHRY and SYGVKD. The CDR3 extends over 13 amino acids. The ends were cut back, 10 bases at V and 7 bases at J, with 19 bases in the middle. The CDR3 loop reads CASLSSGSGGYTF. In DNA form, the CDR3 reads TGTGCCAGCTTAAGCAGCGGTAGTGGTGGCTACACCTTC.

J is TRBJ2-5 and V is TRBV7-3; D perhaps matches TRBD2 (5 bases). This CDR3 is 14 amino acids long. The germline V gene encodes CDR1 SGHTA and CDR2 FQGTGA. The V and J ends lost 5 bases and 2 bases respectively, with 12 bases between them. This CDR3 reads CASSPTRAQETQYF. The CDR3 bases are TGTGCCAGCAGCCCCACGAGGGCTCAAGAGACCCAGTACTTC.